The sequence of this T cell receptor beta chain was determined in a study of blood T cell repertoires in COVID-19. Turning to the study itself: Researchers got acute and convalescent COVID-19 samples from the United States, Italy and Spain. Nucleic acid was either cDNA or gDNA, and it came from T cells, B-cell-depleted T cells, or PBMCs.

Source study methods: Reference gene primer amplification gave nucleated cell count estimates. Using immunoSEQ multiplex PCR, the repertoire was profiled, and TCRdb retains in-frame clones only, with some absent. V and J calls and clone size are those listed in that table; D and trimming were worked out from the DNA. The sample includes some 300,000 clones, around 91% of them seen just once. Enrollment of patients from Seattle took place during active infection, with longitudinal follow-up. Germline-derived CDR1 and CDR2 are SGHTA and FQGNSA. This CDR3 region has 14 residues. V gave up 2 bases and J gave up 8 bases, with 15 bases separating them.

This TCR was sampled from a woman aged 40 to 50 with COVID-19, enrolled during active disease. This chain uses TRBV7-2 with TRBJ1-1, with a possible D match to TRBD1 (5 bases). Sequencing input: peripheral blood. The DNA of the CDR3 is TGTGCCAGCAGCTTAAGACAGTCCCTTAAGGAAGCTTTCTTT. Its protein is CASSLRQSLKEAFF. The whole variable domain, filled in from reference TRBV7-2 and TRBJ1-1, reads GAGVSQSPSNKVTEKGKDVELRCDPISGHTALYWYRQSLGQGLEFLIYFQGNSAPDKSGLPSDRFSAERTGGSVSTLTIQRTQQEDSAVYLCASSLRQSLKEAFFGQGTRLTVV.